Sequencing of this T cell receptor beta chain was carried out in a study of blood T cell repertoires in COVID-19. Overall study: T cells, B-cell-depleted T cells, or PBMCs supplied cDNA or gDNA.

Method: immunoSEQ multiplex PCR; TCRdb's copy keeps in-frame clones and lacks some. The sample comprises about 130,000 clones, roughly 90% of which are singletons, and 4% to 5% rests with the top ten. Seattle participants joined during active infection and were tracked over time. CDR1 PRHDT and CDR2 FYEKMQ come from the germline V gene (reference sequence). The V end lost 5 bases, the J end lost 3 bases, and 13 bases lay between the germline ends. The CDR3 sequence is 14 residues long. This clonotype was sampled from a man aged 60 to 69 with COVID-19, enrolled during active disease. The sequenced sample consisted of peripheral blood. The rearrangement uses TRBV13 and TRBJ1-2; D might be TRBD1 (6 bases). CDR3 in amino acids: CASSAQQGDYGYTF. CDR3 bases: TGTGCCAGCAGCGCCCAACAGGGTGACTATGGCTACACCTTC.